The 17 T cell receptor beta chains below were found in one sample sequenced in a study of T-cell memory formation after mild COVID-19. One entry per CDR3 protein, called by TCRdb with MiXCR from the 5' RACE reads. This table has some 150,000 distinct CDR3 sequences, around 15% appearing once. The sample taken for sequencing was PBMCs or a T cell subset sorted from them (not recorded which). These receptors were collected from an adult woman who had mild COVID-19 (a few samples of this study predate the infection). Cell type and time point are not known.

The J gene is TRBJ2-1, the V gene TRBV9; TRBD1 agrees at 7 bases. The V and J ends lost 0 bases and 2 bases, in that order; junction bases with no gene match: 2. Germline CDR1 SGDLS, CDR2 YYNGEE. The CDR3 covers 15 residues. This CDR3 reads CASSVATGAYNEQFF. The CDR3 bases are TGTGCCAGCAGCGTAGCCACAGGGGCCTACAATGAGCAGTTCTTC.

In its sample, this clonotype was seen once. In DNA, the CDR3 is TGTGCCAGCAGTGGGGGGGGACAGGGCGACTATGGCTACACCTTC. Protein product: CASSGGGQGDYGYTF. This chain uses TRBV27 with TRBJ1-2, with TRBD1 identical over 9 bases. The V segment lost 5 bases and the J segment 3 bases; nucleotides outside the gene matches: 7. CDR1 MNHEY and CDR2 SMNVEV come from the germline V gene (reference sequence). This CDR3 is 15 amino acids long.

In its sample, this clonotype was seen once. The CDR3 here is CATSDLEWGDTQYF. The DNA of the CDR3 is TGTGCCACCAGTGATCTCGAGTGGGGAGATACGCAGTATTTT. V usage is TRBV24-1 and J usage is TRBJ2-3; D unclear. V lost 3 bases, J lost 5 bases, and 11 bases lay in between. Germline CDR1 is KGHDR and CDR2 is SFDVKD. The CDR3 covers 14 residues.

This clonotype was seen a few times. The rearrangement links TRBV20-1 to TRBJ1-1; D may be TRBD1 (5 bases). This CDR3 spans 13 amino acids. Germline loops: CDR1 DFQATT, CDR2 SNEGSKA (reference sequence). Deletions cut 3 bases from V and 5 bases from J, with 13 bases between. The CDR3 bases are TGCAGTGCTAGGGTTACTTGGGGGACTGAAGCTTTCTTT. Amino acids: CSARVTWGTEAFF.

The rearrangement joins TRBV15 to TRBJ2-5; 7 positions match TRBD2. This CDR3 contains 15 residues. The junction had 8 bases not matched to a gene; V was cut back by 3 bases and J by 4 bases. Germline-derived CDR1 and CDR2 are LNHNV and YYDKDF (reference sequence). CDR3 sequence (DNA): TGTGCCACCAGCAGTGCCCTGACTAGCAGAGAGACCCAGTACTTC. It codes for CATSSALTSRETQYF.

The chain joins TRBV4-3 to TRBJ2-5; D is perhaps TRBD2 (5 bases). Trimming stripped 0 bases from V and 5 bases from J, with 13 bases between. Germline lookup yields CDR1 LGHNA and CDR2 YSLEER. The length of the CDR3 is 15 residues. This CDR3 reads CASSQDRGGYETQYF. The CDR3 DNA reads TGCGCCAGCAGCCAAGATCGGGGTGGGTACGAGACCCAGTACTTC.

This clonotype has just one count. V usage is TRBV6-5 and J usage is TRBJ1-3; D not resolved. Germline V CDR1 and CDR2: MNHEY, SVGAGI. V lost 2 bases, J lost 0 bases, and 8 bases lay in between. This CDR3 has 15 residues. CDR3 region: CASSYDDSSGNTIYF. The CDR3 region has the DNA TGTGCCAGCAGTTACGATGATTCCTCTGGAAACACCATATATTTT.

The rearrangement uses TRBV6-2 or TRBV6-3 and TRBJ2-3; 9 bases match TRBD2. The CDR3 is made up of 17 amino acids. With 2 bases clipped from V and 1 base from J, the junction kept 7 bases outside the gene matches. Germline values: CDR1 MNHEY, CDR2 SVGEGT. In nucleotides, the CDR3 is TGTGCCAGCAGTTACCCGACGACTAGCGGACGCACAGATACGCAGTATTTT. The encoded protein is CASSYPTTSGRTDTQYF.

This clonotype occurred many times. The chain combines TRBV29-1 with TRBJ2-1; 7 bases are shared with TRBD2. Germline CDR1 and CDR2: SQVTM and ANQGSEA. With V trimmed by 5 bases and J by 8 bases, 12 bases remained unmatched. The CDR3 has 14 amino acids. The CDR3 DNA sequence: TGCAGCGTTCATGAACCAGCGGGGCTGTATGAGCAGTTCTTC. Amino acids: CSVHEPAGLYEQFF.

The chain combines TRBV6-2 or TRBV6-3 with TRBJ2-1, with TRBD1 identical over 9 bases. The last part of the DNA fits TRBJ2-7 better; the J call may be wrong. Germline V gives CDR1 MNHEY, CDR2 SVGEGT. The CDR3 is made up of 14 amino acids. CDR3 coding DNA: TGTGCCAGCAGCATCACAGGGGGCCCCTACGAGCAGTACTTC. The encoded protein is CASSITGGPYEQYF.

The chain links TRBV29-1 to TRBJ2-5, with unresolved D. Germline V gene sequence: CDR1 SQVTM, CDR2 ANQGSEA. Trimming shortened V by 4 bases and J by 0 bases, and 3 bases separated the two germline ends. The CDR3 runs to 11 residues. Here the CDR3 reads CSVAYQETQYF. As DNA, the CDR3 is TGCAGCGTTGCTTACCAAGAGACCCAGTACTTC.

This chain joins TRBV3-1 and TRBJ2-1; 12 bases agree with TRBD2. V shed 3 bases, J shed 9 bases, and the junction held 18 bases outside the gene matches. This CDR3 is 19 amino acids long. Germline CDR1 is LGHDT and CDR2 is YNNKEL (reference sequence). In DNA, the CDR3 is TGTGCCAGCAGCCACTCCCGACTAGCGGGGGAGCCTCCCATTGCTGAGCAGTTCTTC. It yields the protein CASSHSRLAGEPPIAEQFF.

CDR3 in DNA: TGTGCCAGCAGCCAACTCCGACAGGGAAGCAGATATGGCTACACCTTC. This sequence encodes CASSQLRQGSRYGYTF. This chain joins TRBV4-2 and TRBJ1-2; 7 nucleotides agree with TRBD1. Germline-derived CDR1 and CDR2 are LGHNA and YNFKEQ. The trim removed 2 bases at V and 5 bases at J, leaving 11 bases unmatched. The CDR3 is 16 residues long.

Details on this clonotype: This may be a read error: a much more frequent sequence differs by one nucleotide. The J gene is TRBJ2-1, the V gene TRBV29-1; 9 bases are a match to TRBD2. Looked up from germline, CDR1 is SQVTM and CDR2 is ANQGSEA. The CDR3 sequence is 14 residues long. CDR3 in DNA: TGCAGCGTCGCAGCTAGCGGGGCGTACAATGAGCAGTCCTTC. It specifies CSVAASGAYNEQSF.

The table lists this clonotype with a few counts. This chain connects TRBV6-5 to TRBJ1-1; D not resolved. Germline CDR1 reads MNHEY; CDR2 reads SVGAGI. This CDR3 contains 19 residues. Between the trimmed V and J ends, which lost 0 bases and 1 base, there was a span of 21 bases. The CDR3 region is CASSYSALAALTSNTEAFF. The DNA for the CDR3 is TGTGCCAGCAGTTACTCCGCCCTGGCAGCCCTAACATCGAACACTGAAGCTTTCTTT.

The chain employs TRBV5-4 and TRBJ2-2; a weak D match, TRBD2 (7 bases). The CDR3 is 16 residues long. The germline V and J ends were trimmed by 0 bases and 3 bases, with 12 bases remaining between them. Germline lookup yields CDR1 SGHNT and CDR2 YYREEE (reference sequence). The CDR3 nucleotides read TGTGCCAGCAGCTTGGCCTTGGGGGGGCACACCGGGGAGCTGTTTTTT. Encoded protein: CASSLALGGHTGELFF.

The chain recombines TRBV20-1 with TRBJ2-1, with 8 nucleotides matching TRBD2. CDR1 is DFQATT, CDR2 SNEGSKA, per germline (reference sequence). V lost 5 bases and J lost 6; bases outside the gene matches: 6. The CDR3 totals 13 residues. CDR3 coding DNA: TGCAGTGCTCAGCGGGAGCTTGTCAATGAGCAGTTCTTC. Translated: CSAQRELVNEQFF.